The count of the clone carrying this TCR beta chain is one. Assay: immunoSEQ multiplex PCR; the TCRdb copy retains only in-frame clones and omits some. The table has 200,000 to 250,000 clones, 70% to 75% seen once; the top ten hold about 6.4%. The data belong to a study of cytotoxic CD8 clonotypes in ibrutinib-treated CLL. About the study: The study included about a dozen relapsed/refractory and over 14 treatment-naive patients; under 18 had IGHV unmutated disease.

The CDR3 consists of 15 residues. V lost 6 bases and J 7 bases, leaving 21 bases between the germline ends. Germline CDR1 LNHDA, CDR2 SQIVND (reference sequence). This sequence originates from a human donor with chronic lymphocytic leukemia. The chain joins TRBV19 to TRBJ1-1; the D gene is possibly TRBD1 (6 bases). The material was PBMCs, obtained after 12 months of ibrutinib treatment. The CDR3 sequence is CASSPKGGGPLEAFF. The CDR3, as DNA: TGTGCCAGTAGCCCCAAAGGGGGGGGCCCTCTTGAAGCTTTCTTT.